The clone carrying this TCR beta chain was observed many times. Its antigen is currently unknown. The V and J ends lost 3 bases and 1 base, in that order; junction bases with no gene match: 11. This CDR3 region has 17 residues. These data originate in a study of Graves' ophthalmopathy and Graves' hyperthyroidism. Points from the study as a whole: Blood was where most expanded thyroid clonotypes above 0.001 frequency also turned up.

Amplification targeted the TCR beta CDR3 regions, with RNA transcripts as the source material. First-round RT-PCR with HTBI primers preceded a second-round multiplex PCR. TCRdb redid the calling of the multiplex PCR reads with MiXCR, one entry per CDR3 protein. The data hold 220,000 or so distinct CDR3 sequences, with 20% to 25% observed a single time. The source is a woman aged 50 to 60 with Graves' ophthalmopathy. This chain links TRBV12-3 or TRBV12-4 with TRBJ2-7, with 8 bases aligning to TRBD2. Sequenced: peripheral blood. This CDR3 is CASSLKGSGAHSYEQYF. DNA of the CDR3: TGTGCCAGCAGTTTGAAGGGTAGCGGGGCACATTCCTACGAGCAGTACTTC.